This T cell receptor (beta chain) was recorded in a study of T cells in localized non-small cell lung cancer. Study outcomes and limitations: The study sequenced only one region of the tumor. As a result, intratumor heterogeneity could not be excluded and remains possible. Longer overall survival accompanied higher blood T cell density. A median around 55 of the top 100 tumor clones appeared in adjacent lung.

This clone was counted once. Its antigen is not known. Trimming removed 0 bases at V and 13 bases at J, with 11 bases between. This CDR3 is built from 12 residues. Germline V gives CDR1 SGHRS, CDR2 YFSETQ. The protocol was immunoSEQ multiplex PCR, while the TCRdb copy is restricted to in-frame clones and leaves out a portion. The table shows tens of thousands of clones, with over 75% occurring only once. The chain has TRBV5-1 and TRBJ2-1; D is uncertain. This specimen consisted of peripheral blood, obtained before any cancer treatment. This receptor was identified in a woman aged 40-69 years with stage I lung adenocarcinoma. The CDR3 loop is CASSLDLFPQFF. The CDR3 coding sequence is TGCGCCAGCAGCTTGGATCTCTTTCCCCAGTTCTTC.